The entry below describes one T cell receptor (beta chain). The antigen is not known. Clones were sequenced by immunoSEQ multiplex PCR, and TCRdb holds only the in-frame ones, with some missing. The sample records 150,000 to 200,000 clones, roughly 92% being singletons. Second-dose intervals of approximately 4 or approximately 12 weeks were pooled. CDR3 size: 15 residues. V lost 2 bases and J lost 4; bases outside the gene matches: 3. Germline values: CDR1 SGHNT, CDR2 YYREEE (reference sequence). These data are taken from a study of T cell responses to AZD1222 COVID-19 vaccine. Study observations and caveats: Baseline seropositivity occurred in only six AZD1222 recipients.

The rearrangement uses TRBV5-4 and TRBJ2-2, with 9 bases identical to TRBD2. The source material was peripheral blood, sampled 28 days after the second AZD1222 dose. The origin of this receptor is an adult who received the AZD1222 COVID-19 vaccine. Here the CDR3 DNA reads TGTGCCAGCAGCTTAGCGGGGGGTCGCACCGGGGAGCTGTTTTTT. This codes for CASSLAGGRTGELFF.